This TCR beta chain was sequenced during a study of T cell responses to AZD1222 COVID-19 vaccine. Some clones are missing from TCRdb's copy, which holds only in-frame ones; the method was immunoSEQ multiplex PCR. This sample yields 100,000 to 150,000 clones, of which around 87% are seen a single time; 10% belongs to the top ten. This CDR3 is 16 amino acids long. V was trimmed by 6 bases and J by 2 bases, leaving 19 bases between them. Germline V gene sequence: CDR1 LGHNA, CDR2 YSLEER. A note on this clone: Its target is unknown.

Study-wide points: Samples come after the peak T cell response, not at day 14. Donors were chiefly white British, with a greater number of females, and clonal diversity was perhaps underestimated. Seropositive at baseline were only a handful of AZD1222 recipients. The breadth and depth of Spike-specific TCRs increased once two AZD1222 doses had been given.

The starting material was peripheral blood, obtained on day 0 of AZD1222 vaccination. The chain carries TRBV4-3 and TRBJ2-5; D is possibly TRBD1 or TRBD2 (6 bases each). This TCR derives from an adult in good health. For the CDR3, the DNA is TGCGCCAGCAGTCGAAGACTAGGACAGCCACAAGAGACCCAGTACTTC. This gives the protein CASSRRLGQPQETQYF.